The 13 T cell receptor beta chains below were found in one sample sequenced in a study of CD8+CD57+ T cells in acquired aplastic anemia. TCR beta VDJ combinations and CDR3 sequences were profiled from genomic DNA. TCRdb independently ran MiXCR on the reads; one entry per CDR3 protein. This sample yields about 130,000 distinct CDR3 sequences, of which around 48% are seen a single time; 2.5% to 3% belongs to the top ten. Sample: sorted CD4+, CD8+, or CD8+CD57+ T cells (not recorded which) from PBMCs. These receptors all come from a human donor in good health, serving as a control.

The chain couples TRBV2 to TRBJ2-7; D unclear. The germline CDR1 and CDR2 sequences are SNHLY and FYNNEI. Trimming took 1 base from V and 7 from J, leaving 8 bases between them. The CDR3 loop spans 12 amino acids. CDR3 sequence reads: CASSEDYNEQYF. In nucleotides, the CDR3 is TGTGCCAGCAGTGAAGACTACAATGAGCAGTACTTC. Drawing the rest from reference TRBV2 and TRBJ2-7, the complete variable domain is EPEVTQTPSHQVTQMGQEVILRCVPISNHLYFYWYRQILGQKVEFLVSFYNNEISEKSEIFDDQFSVERPDGSNFTLKIRSTKLEDSAMYFCASSEDYNEQYFGPGTRLTVT.

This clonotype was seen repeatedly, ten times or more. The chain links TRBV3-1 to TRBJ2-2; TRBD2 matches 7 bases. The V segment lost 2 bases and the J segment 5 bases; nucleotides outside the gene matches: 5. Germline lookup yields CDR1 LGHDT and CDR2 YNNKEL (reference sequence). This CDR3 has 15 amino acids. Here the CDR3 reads CASSQRGSGTGELFF. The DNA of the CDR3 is TGTGCCAGCAGCCAACGTGGTAGCGGGACCGGGGAGCTGTTTTTT.

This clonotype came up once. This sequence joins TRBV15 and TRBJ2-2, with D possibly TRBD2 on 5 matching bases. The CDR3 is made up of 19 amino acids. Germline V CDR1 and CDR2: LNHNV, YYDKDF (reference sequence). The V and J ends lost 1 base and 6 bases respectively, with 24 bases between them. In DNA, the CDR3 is TGTGCCACCAGCAGAGTATGGGTTAGCGTTGGCCAGAGTTCCGGGGAGCTGTTTTTT. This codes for CATSRVWVSVGQSSGELFF.

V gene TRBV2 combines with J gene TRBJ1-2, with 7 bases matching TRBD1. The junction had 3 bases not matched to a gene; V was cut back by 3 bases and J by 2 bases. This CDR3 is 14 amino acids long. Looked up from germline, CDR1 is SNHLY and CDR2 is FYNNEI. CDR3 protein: CASSDAGGNYGYTF. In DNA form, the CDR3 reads TGTGCCAGCAGTGACGCAGGGGGAAACTATGGCTACACCTTC.

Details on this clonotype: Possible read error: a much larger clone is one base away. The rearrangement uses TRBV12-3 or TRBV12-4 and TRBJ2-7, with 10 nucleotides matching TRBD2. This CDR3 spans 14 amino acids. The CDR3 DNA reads TGTCCCAGCATCCTAGCGGGGGTCTCCTACGAGCAGTACTTC. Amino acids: CPSILAGVSYEQYF.

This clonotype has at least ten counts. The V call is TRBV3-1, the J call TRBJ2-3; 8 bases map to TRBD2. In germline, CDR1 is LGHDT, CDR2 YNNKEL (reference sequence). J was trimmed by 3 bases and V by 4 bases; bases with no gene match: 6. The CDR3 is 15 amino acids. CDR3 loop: CASSLEGGGTDTQYF. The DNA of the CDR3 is TGTGCCAGCAGCCTGGAGGGCGGGGGGACAGATACGCAGTATTTT.

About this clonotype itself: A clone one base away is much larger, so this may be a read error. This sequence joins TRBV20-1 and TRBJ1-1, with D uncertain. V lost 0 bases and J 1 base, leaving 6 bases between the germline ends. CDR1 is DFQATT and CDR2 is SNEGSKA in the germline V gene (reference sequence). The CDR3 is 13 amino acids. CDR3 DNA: TGCAGTGCTAGAGATAATTGGAACACTGAAGCTTTCTTT. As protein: CSARDNWNTEAFF.

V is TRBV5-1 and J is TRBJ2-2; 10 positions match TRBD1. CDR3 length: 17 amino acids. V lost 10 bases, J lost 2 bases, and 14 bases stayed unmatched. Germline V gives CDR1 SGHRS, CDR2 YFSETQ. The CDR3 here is CARSKDRGNTNTGELFF. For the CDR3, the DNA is TGCGCCCGTTCTAAGGACAGGGGGAATACAAACACCGGGGAGCTGTTTTTT.

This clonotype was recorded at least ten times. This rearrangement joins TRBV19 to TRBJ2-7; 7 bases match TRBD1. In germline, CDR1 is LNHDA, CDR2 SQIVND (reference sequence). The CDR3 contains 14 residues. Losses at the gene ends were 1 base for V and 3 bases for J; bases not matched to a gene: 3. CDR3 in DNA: TGTGCCAGTAGTATAGCGGCAGGGGGCTACGAGCAGTACTTC. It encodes CASSIAAGGYEQYF.

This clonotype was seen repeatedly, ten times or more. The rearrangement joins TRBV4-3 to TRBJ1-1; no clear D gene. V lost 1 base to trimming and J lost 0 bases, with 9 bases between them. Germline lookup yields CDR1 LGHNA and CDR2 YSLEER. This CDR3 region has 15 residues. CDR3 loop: CASSQGANLNTEAFF. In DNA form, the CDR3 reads TGCGCCAGCAGCCAAGGTGCCAACTTGAACACTGAAGCTTTCTTT.

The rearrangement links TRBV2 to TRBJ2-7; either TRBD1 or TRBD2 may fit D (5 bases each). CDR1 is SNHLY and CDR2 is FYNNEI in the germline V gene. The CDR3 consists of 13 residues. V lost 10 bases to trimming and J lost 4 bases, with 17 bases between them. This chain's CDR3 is CATPKGERYEQYF. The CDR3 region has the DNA TGTGCCACCCCAAAAGGGGAGAGGTACGAGCAGTACTTC. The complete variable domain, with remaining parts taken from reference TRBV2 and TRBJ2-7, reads EPEVTQTPSHQVTQMGQEVILRCVPISNHLYFYWYRQILGQKVEFLVSFYNNEISEKSEIFDDQFSVERPDGSNFTLKIRSTKLEDSAMYFCATPKGERYEQYFGPGTRLTVT.

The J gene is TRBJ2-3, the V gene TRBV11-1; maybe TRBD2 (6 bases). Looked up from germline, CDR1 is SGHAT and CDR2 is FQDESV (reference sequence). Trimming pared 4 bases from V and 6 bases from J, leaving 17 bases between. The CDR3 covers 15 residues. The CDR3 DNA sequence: TGTGCCAGCAGCTGGCGGGGCCTCCGTGTGGATACGCAGTATTTT. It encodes CASSWRGLRVDTQYF.

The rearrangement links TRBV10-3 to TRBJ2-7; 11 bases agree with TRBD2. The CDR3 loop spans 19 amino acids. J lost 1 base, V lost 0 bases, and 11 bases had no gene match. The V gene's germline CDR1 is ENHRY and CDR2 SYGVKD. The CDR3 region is CAISESGLAGGWDSYEQYF. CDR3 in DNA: TGTGCCATCAGTGAGTCGGGGCTAGCGGGGGGCTGGGATTCCTACGAGCAGTACTTC.